Here is one TCR beta chain with its context. Clones were read by immunoSEQ multiplex PCR, and TCRdb kept only the in-frame ones, dropping some. Found here are around 80,000 clones, 80% to 95% of them singletons; the top ten hold under 3%. The germline V and J ends were trimmed by 3 bases and 5 bases, with 13 bases remaining between them. This CDR3 spans 15 amino acids. CDR1 and CDR2 from the germline V gene are MNHNS and SASEGT. This entry is derived from a study of T cell changes during pregnancy in multiple sclerosis. The chain links TRBV6-1 to TRBJ2-2; D unresolved. Sequencing was performed on peripheral blood, taken before pregnancy. The receptor was derived from a female donor with multiple sclerosis, enrolled in a pregnancy study. Written as DNA, the CDR3 is TGTGCCAGCAGTGACGCCAGACTCCGGACCGGGGAGCTGTTTTTT. Amino acids: CASSDARLRTGELFF.